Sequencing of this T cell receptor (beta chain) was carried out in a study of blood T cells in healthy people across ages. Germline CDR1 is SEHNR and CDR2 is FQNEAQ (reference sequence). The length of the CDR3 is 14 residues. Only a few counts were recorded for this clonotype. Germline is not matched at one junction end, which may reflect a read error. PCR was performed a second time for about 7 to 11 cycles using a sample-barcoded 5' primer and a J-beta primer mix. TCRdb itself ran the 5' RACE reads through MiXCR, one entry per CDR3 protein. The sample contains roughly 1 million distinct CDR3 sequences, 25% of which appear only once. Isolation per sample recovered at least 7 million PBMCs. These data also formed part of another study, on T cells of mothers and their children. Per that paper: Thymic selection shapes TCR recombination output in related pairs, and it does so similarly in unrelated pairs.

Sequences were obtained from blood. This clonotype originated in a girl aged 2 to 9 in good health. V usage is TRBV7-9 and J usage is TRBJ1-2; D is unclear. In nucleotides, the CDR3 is TGTGCCAGCAGCTTGGCAGGCCCACACTATGACTACACCTTC. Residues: CASSLAGPHYDYTF. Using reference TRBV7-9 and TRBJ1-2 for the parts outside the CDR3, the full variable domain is DTGVSQNPRHKITKRGQNVTFRCDPISEHNRLYWYRQTLGQGPEFLTYFQNEAQLEKSRLLSDRFSAERPKGSFSTLEIQRTEQGDSAMYLCASSLAGPHYDYTFGSGTRLTVV.